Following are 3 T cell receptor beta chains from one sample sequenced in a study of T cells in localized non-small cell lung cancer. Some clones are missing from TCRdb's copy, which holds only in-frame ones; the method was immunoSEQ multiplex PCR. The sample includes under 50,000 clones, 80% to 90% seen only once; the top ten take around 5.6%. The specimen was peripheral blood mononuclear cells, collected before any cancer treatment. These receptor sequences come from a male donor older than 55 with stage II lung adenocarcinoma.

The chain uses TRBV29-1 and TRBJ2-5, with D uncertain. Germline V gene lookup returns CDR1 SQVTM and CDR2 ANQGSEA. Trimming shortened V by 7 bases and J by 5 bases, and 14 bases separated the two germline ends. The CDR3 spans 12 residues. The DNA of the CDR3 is TGCAGCGCCAAATGGGGTGGGGAGACCCAGTACTTC. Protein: CSAKWGGETQYF.

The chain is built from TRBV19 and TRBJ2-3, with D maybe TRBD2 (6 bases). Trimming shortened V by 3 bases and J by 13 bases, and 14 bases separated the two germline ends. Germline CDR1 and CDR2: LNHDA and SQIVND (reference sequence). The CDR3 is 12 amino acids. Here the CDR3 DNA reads TGTGCCAGTAGTATTGGGAACGGAGGGAAGTATTTT. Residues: CASSIGNGGKYF. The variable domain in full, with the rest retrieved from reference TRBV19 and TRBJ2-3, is DGGITQSPKYLFRKEGQNVTLSCEQNLNHDAMYWYRQDPGQGLRLIYYSQIVNDFQKGDIAEGYSVSREKKESFPLTVTSAQKNPTAFYLCASSIGNGGKYFGPGTRLTVL.

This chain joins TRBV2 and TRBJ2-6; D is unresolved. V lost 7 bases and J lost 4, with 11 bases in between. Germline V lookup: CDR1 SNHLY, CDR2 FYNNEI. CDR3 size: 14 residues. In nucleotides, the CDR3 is TGTGCCAGCACTAGGGAAGCCGGGGCCAACGTCCTGACTTTC. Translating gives CASTREAGANVLTF.